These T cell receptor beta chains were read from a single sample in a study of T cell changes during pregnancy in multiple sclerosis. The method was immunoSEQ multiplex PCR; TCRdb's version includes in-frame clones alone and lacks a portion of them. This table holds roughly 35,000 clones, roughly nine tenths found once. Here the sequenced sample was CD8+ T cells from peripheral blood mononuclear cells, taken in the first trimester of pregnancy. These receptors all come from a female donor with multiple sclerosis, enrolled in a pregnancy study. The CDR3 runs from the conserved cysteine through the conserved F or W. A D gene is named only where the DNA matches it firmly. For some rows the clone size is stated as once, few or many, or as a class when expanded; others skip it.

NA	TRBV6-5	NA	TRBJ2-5	CASSYTPSIQETQYF	TGTGCCAGCAGTTACACCCCCAGTATCCAAGAGACCCAGTACTTC
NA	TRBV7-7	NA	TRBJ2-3	CASSSRLSDTQYF	TGTGCTAGCAGCTCGCGACTCTCCGATACGCAGTATTTT
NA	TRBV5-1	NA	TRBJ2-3	CASSLTGLLGSTDTQYF	TGCGCCAGCAGCTTGACGGGACTCCTCGGGTCCACAGATACGCAGTATTTT
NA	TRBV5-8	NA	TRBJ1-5	CASSLGSYSNQPQHF	TGTGCCAGCAGCTTGGGTAGCTATAGCAATCAGCCCCAGCATTTT
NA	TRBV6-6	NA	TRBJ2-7	CASSYVASYEQYF	TGTGCCAGCAGTTATGTGGCCTCCTACGAGCAGTACTTC
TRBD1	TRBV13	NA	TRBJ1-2	CASSFQGQTNYGYTF	TGTGCCAGCAGCTTTCAGGGACAGACTAACTATGGCTACACCTTC
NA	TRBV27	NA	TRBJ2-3	CASSLSAGAITDTQYF	TGTGCCAGCAGTTTATCGGCGGGGGCGATCACAGATACGCAGTATTTT
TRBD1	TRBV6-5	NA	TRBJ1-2	CASSYNGQGAYGYTF	TGTGCCAGCAGTTACAATGGACAGGGGGCCTATGGCTACACCTTC
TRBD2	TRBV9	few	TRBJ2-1	CASSWTSGSGDEQFF	TGTGCCAGCAGTTGGACTAGCGGGAGTGGCGATGAGCAGTTCTTC
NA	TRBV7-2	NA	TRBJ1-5	CASSPSRGAGNQPQHF	TGTGCCAGCAGCCCATCCCGGGGGGCAGGCAATCAGCCCCAGCATTTT
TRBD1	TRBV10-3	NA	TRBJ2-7	CAIRRQGSYEQYF	TGTGCCATCAGACGACAGGGTTCCTACGAGCAGTACTTC
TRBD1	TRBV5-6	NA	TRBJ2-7	CASSQFGTGVSYEQYF	TGTGCCAGCAGCCAGTTCGGGACAGGAGTCTCCTACGAGCAGTACTTC
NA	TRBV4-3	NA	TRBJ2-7	CASSQEADSYEQYF	TGCGCCAGCAGCCAAGAGGCGGATTCGTACGAGCAGTACTTC
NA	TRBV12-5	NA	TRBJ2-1	CASGLGGYNEQFF	TGTGCTAGTGGTTTGGGCGGATACAATGAGCAGTTCTTC
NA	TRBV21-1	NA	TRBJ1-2	CASSKEADVDRDYGYTF	TGTGCCAGCAGCAAAGAAGCCGACGTAGACAGGGATTATGGCTACACCTTC
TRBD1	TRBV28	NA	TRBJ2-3	CASSLDRGGRDTQYF	TGTGCCAGCAGTTTGGACAGGGGTGGTAGGGATACGCAGTATTTT
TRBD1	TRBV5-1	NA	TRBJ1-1	CASSLVGTGILNTEAFF	TGCGCCAGCAGCTTGGTCGGGACAGGGATATTGAACACTGAAGCTTTCTTT
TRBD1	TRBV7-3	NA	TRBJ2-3	CASSHPPGQGTTDTQYF	TGTGCCAGCAGCCATCCGCCGGGACAGGGGACCACAGATACGCAGTATTTT
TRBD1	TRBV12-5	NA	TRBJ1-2	CASGLVPNRDSTNYGYTF	TGTGCTAGTGGTTTGGTACCGAATCGGGACAGTACTAACTATGGCTACACCTTC
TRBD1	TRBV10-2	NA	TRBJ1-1	CASSESLVGGWNTEAFF	TGCGCCAGCAGTGAGTCATTGGTAGGGGGCTGGAACACTGAAGCTTTCTTT
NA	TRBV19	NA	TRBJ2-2	CASSRGAGELFF	TGTGCCAGTTCCCGTGGAGCCGGGGAGCTGTTTTTT
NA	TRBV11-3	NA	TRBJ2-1	CASTRGIHYNEQFF	TGTGCCAGCACCCGAGGGATTCACTACAATGAGCAGTTCTTC
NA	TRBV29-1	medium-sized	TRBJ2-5	CSVETGSEETQYF	TGCAGCGTTGAAACAGGGAGTGAAGAGACCCAGTACTTC
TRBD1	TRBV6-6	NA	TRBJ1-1	CASDRDLNTEAFF	TGTGCCAGCGACAGGGATCTGAACACTGAAGCTTTCTTT
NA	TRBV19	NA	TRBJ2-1	CASSIGAGSGNEQFF	TGTGCCAGTAGTATAGGGGCGGGGTCCGGGAATGAGCAGTTCTTC
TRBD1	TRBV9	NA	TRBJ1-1	CASSVGRDRDTEAFF	TGTGCCAGCAGCGTAGGGAGGGACAGGGACACTGAAGCTTTCTTT
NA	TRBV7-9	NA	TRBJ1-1	CASSLGRWDTEAFF	TGTGCCAGCAGCTTAGGGAGGTGGGACACTGAAGCTTTCTTT
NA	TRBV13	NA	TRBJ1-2	CASSLAGGRQYGYTF	TGTGCCAGCAGCCTAGCAGGAGGACGTCAGTATGGCTACACCTTC
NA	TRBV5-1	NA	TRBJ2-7	CASRPSQGGYEQYF	TGCGCCAGCAGACCGTCACAGGGCGGGTACGAGCAGTACTTC
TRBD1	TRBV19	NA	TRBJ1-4	CATGQGAANEKLFF	TGTGCCACAGGACAGGGGGCGGCTAATGAAAAACTGTTTTTT
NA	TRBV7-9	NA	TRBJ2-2	CAGGLSLSGELFF	TGTGCCGGCGGACTCTCCTTGAGCGGGGAGCTGTTTTTT
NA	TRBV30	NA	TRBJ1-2	CAGPTGSSYGYTF	TGTGCCGGACCCACGGGGTCATCCTATGGCTACACCTTC
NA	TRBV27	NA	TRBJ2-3	CASSLADDGRSADTQYF	TGTGCCAGCAGTTTGGCCGATGACGGGAGATCGGCAGATACGCAGTATTTT
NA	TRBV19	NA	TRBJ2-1	CASTPGQRIYNEQFF	TGTGCCAGTACCCCCGGCCAGCGGATCTACAATGAGCAGTTCTTC
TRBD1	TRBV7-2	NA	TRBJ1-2	CASSSSGGRIYGYTF	TGTGCCAGCAGCTCCTCAGGGGGCAGGATCTATGGCTACACCTTC
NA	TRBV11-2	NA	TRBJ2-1	CASSLGAVRPENEQFF	TGTGCCAGCAGCTTAGGAGCGGTCAGGCCAGAGAATGAGCAGTTCTTC
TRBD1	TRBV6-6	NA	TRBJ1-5	CASSPRQGDSNQPQHF	TGTGCCAGCAGCCCACGACAGGGGGATAGCAATCAGCCCCAGCATTTT
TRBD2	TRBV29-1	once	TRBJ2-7	CSVEREGPYEQYF	TGCAGCGTTGAGCGGGAGGGACCCTACGAGCAGTACTTC
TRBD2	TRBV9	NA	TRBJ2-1	CASSPPGPAGGPSYNEQFF	TGTGCCAGCAGCCCCCCCGGGCCAGCGGGAGGGCCATCCTACAATGAGCAGTTCTTC
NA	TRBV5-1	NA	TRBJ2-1	CASSSGAGYNEQFF	TGCGCCAGCAGCTCGGGAGCGGGCTACAATGAGCAGTTCTTC
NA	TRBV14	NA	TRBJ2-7	CASSHEARYEQYF	TGTGCCAGCAGCCATGAGGCCAGATACGAGCAGTACTTC
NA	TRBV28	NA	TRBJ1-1	CASSSSRAEAFF	TGTGCCAGCAGTTCTTCCAGGGCTGAAGCTTTCTTT
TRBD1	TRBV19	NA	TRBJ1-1	CASSIQGAGNTEAFF	TGTGCCAGTAGTATCCAGGGGGCCGGGAACACTGAAGCTTTCTTT
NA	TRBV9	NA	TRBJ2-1	CASSVEASPSSYNEQFF	TGTGCCAGCAGCGTAGAAGCTAGCCCGAGCTCCTACAATGAGCAGTTCTTC
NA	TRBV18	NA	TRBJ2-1	CASSPPEGVGNEQFF	TGTGCCAGCTCACCACCTGAAGGAGTGGGTAATGAGCAGTTCTTC
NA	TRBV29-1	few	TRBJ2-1	CSVEEGAADNEQFF	TGCAGCGTTGAAGAGGGGGCAGCGGATAATGAGCAGTTCTTC
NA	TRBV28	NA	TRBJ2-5	CASSLGATGQETQYF	TGTGCCAGCAGTTTAGGGGCCACAGGTCAAGAGACCCAGTACTTC
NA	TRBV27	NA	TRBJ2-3	CASSFFPGTRGSDTQYF	TGTGCCAGCAGTTTTTTCCCCGGGACAAGAGGCTCAGATACGCAGTATTTT
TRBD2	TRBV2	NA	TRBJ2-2	CASSEAKAGGPNGELFF	TGTGCCAGCAGTGAAGCGAAGGCGGGAGGGCCAAACGGGGAGCTGTTTTTT
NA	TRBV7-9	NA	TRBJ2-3	CASSFRAAEITDTQYF	TGTGCCAGCAGCTTTAGAGCCGCTGAGATCACAGATACGCAGTATTTT
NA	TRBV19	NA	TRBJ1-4	CASSYDRTFEKLFF	TGTGCCAGTAGTTACGACAGGACTTTCGAAAAACTGTTTTTT
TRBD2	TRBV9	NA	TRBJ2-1	CASTQRGAGGHNEQFF	TGTGCCAGCACCCAAAGGGGGGCGGGAGGACACAATGAGCAGTTCTTC
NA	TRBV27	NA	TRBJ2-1	CASSLGQYNEQFF	TGTGCCAGCAGTTTAGGCCAGTACAATGAGCAGTTCTTC
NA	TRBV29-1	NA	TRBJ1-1	CSAEVSNTEAFF	TGCAGCGCCGAGGTCTCGAACACTGAAGCTTTCTTT
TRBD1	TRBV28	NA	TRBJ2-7	CASSPFTGGGAYEQYF	TGTGCCAGCAGTCCTTTTACAGGGGGCGGTGCCTACGAGCAGTACTTC
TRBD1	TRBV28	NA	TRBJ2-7	CASTGTDSYEQYF	TGTGCCAGCACCGGGACAGATTCCTACGAGCAGTACTTC
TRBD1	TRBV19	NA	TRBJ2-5	CASSITGAEWTQYF	TGTGCCAGTAGTATCACAGGGGCCGAATGGACCCAGTACTTC
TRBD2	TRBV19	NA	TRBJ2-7	CVSSIDLTSGYYEQYF	TGTGTCAGTAGTATAGATTTGACTAGCGGTTACTACGAGCAGTACTTC